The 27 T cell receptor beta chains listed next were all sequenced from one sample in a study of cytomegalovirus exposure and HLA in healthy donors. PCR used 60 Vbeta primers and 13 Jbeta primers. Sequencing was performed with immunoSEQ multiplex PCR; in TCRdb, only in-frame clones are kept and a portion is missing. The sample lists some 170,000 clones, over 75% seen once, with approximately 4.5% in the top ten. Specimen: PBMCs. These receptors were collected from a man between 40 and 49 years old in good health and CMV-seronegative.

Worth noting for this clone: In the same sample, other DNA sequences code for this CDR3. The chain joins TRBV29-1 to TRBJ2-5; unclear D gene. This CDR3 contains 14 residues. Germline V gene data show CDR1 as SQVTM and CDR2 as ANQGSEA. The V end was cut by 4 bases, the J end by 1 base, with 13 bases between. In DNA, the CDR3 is TGCAGCGTTGGACCTGGGCAGTCCCAAGAGACCCAGTACTTC. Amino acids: CSVGPGQSQETQYF.

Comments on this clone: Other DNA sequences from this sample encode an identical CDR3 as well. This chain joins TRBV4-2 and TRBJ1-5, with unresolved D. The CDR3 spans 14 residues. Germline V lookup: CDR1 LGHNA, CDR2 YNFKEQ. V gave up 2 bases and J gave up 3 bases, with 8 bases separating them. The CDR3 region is CASSQRRDNQPQHF. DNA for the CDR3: TGTGCCAGCAGCCAACGGAGGGACAATCAGCCCCAGCATTTT.

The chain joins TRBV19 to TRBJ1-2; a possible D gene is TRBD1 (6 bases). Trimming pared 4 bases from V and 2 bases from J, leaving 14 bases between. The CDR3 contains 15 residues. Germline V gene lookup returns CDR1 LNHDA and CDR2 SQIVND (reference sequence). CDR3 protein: CASSRPLQGNYGYTF. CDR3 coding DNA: TGTGCCAGTAGTAGGCCCCTCCAGGGGAACTATGGCTACACCTTC.

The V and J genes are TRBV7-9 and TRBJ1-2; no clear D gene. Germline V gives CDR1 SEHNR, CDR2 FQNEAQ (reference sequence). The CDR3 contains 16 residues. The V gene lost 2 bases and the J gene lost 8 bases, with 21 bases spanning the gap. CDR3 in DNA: TGTGCCAGCAGCTTAAACATAGGGTACGGAGGATACGGCTACACCTTC. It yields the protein CASSLNIGYGGYGYTF.

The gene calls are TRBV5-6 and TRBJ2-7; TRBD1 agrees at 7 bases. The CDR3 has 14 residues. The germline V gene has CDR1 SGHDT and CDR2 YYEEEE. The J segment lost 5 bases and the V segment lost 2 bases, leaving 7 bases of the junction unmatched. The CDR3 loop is CASSFGTAMNEQYF. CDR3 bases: TGTGCCAGCAGCTTTGGGACAGCAATGAACGAGCAGTACTTC.

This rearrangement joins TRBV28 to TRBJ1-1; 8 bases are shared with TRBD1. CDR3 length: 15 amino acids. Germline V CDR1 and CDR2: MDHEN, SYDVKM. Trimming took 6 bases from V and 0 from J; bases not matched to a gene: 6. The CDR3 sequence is CASRPWTGLNTEAFF. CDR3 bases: TGTGCCAGCAGACCCTGGACAGGGCTGAACACTGAAGCTTTCTTT.

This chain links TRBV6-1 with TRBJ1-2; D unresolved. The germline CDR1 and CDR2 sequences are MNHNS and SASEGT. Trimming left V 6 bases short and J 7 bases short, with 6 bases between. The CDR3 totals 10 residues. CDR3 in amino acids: CASSAGGYTF. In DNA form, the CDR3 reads TGTGCCAGCAGCGCGGGTGGCTACACCTTC.

CDR3 loop: CASSLAAYGYTF. The CDR3 DNA reads TGTGCCAGCAGCTTAGCAGCCTATGGCTACACCTTC. The chain joins TRBV7-9 to TRBJ1-2; no firm D call. The CDR3 spans 12 residues. Trimming pared 0 bases from V and 4 bases from J, leaving 3 bases between. The germline V gene encodes CDR1 SEHNR and CDR2 FQNEAQ (reference sequence).

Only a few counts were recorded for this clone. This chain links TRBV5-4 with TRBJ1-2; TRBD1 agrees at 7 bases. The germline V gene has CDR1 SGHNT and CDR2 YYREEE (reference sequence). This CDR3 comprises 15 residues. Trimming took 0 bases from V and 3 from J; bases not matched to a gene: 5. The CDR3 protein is CASSLVLGTDYGYTF. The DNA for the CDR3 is TGTGCCAGCAGCTTGGTCCTCGGGACAGACTATGGCTACACCTTC.

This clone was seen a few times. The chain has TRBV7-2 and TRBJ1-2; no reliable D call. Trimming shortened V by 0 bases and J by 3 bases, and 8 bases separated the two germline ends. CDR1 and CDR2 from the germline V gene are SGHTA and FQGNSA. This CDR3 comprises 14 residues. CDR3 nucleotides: TGTGCCAGCAGCTTAGCGGCGGGTGACTATGGCTACACCTTC. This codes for CASSLAAGDYGYTF.

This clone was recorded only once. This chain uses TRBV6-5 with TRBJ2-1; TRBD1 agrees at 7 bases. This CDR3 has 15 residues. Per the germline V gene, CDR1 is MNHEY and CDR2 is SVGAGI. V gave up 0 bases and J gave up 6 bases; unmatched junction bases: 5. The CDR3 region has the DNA TGTGCCAGCAGTTACTCGGTGACAGGGCCCAATGAGCAGTTCTTC. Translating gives CASSYSVTGPNEQFF.

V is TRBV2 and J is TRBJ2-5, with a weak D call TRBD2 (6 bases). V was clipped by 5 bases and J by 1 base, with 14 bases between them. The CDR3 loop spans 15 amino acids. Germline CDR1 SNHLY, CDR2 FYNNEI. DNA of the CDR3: TGTGCCAGCAGTTCCGGGACTGGGTTCCAAGAGACCCAGTACTTC. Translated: CASSSGTGFQETQYF.

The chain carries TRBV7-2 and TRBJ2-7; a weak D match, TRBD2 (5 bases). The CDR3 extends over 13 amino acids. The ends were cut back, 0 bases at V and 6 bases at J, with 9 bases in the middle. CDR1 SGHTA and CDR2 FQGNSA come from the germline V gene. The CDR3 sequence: CASSLAGSSEQYF. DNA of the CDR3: TGTGCCAGCAGCTTAGCGGGGAGTTCCGAGCAGTACTTC.

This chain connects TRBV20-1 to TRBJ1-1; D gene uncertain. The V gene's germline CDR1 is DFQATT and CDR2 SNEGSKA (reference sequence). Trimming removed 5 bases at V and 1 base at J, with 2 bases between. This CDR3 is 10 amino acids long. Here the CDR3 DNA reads TGCAGTGCTCAGAACACTGAAGCTTTCTTT. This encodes CSAQNTEAFF.

The DNA for the CDR3 is TGTGCCAGCAGTGCTAAGACAGTAAATAATCAGCCCCAGCATTTT. Its protein is CASSAKTVNNQPQHF. The genes are TRBV2 and TRBJ1-5; perhaps TRBD1 as D (5 bases). Trimming shortened V by 4 bases and J by 4 bases, and 14 bases separated the two germline ends. The CDR3 sequence is 15 residues long. Germline V gene data show CDR1 as SNHLY and CDR2 as FYNNEI.

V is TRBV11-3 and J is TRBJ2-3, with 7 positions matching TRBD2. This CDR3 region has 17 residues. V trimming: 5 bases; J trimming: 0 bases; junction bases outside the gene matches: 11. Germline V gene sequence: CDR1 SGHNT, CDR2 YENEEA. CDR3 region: CASSPGLSGPSTDTQYF. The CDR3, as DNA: TGTGCCAGCAGCCCGGGACTTAGCGGGCCTAGCACAGATACGCAGTATTTT.

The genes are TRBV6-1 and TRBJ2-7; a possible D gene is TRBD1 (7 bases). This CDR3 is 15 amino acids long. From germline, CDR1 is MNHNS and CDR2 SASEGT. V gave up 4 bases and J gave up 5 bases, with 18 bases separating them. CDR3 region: CASSGGTESVHEQYF. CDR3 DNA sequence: TGTGCCAGCAGTGGCGGGACAGAGAGTGTCCACGAGCAGTACTTC.

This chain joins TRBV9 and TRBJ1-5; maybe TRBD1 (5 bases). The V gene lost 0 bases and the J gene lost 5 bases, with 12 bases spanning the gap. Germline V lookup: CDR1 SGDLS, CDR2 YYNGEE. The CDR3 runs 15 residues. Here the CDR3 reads CASSVGDSWDQPQHF. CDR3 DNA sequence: TGTGCCAGCAGCGTAGGCGACAGCTGGGATCAGCCCCAGCATTTT.

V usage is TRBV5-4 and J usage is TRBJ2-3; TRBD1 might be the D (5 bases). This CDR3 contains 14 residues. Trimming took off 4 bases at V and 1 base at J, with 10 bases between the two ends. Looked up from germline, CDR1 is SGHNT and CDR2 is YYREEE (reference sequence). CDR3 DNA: TGTGCCAGCAGCCTCGAGACAGGCACAGATACGCAGTATTTT. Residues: CASSLETGTDTQYF.

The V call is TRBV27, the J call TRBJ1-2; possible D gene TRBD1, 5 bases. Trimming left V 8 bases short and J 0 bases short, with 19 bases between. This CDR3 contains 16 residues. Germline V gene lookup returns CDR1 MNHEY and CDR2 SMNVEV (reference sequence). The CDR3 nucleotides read TGTGCCAGCGCACCTCAGGGTTCTACTGCTAACTATGGCTACACCTTC. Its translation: CASAPQGSTANYGYTF.

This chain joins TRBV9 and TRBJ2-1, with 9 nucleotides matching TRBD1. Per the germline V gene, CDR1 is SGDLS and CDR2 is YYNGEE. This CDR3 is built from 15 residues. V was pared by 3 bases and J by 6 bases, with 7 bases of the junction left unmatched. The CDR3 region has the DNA TGTGCCAGCAGCGAAGGGGACAGGGAACTCAATGAGCAGTTCTTC. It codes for CASSEGDRELNEQFF.

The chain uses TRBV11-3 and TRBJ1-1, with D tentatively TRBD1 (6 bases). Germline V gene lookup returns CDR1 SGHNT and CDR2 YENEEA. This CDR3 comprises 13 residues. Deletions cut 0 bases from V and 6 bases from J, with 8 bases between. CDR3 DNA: TGTGCCAGCAGCTTAGAACAGGGCTCTGAAGCTTTCTTT. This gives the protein CASSLEQGSEAFF.

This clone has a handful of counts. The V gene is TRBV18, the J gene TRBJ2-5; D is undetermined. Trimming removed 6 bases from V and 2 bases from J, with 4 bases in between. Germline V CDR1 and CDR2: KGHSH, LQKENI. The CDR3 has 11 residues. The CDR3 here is CASSLQETQYF. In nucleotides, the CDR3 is TGTGCCAGCTCGCTACAAGAGACCCAGTACTTC. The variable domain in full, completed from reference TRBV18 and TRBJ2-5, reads NAGVMQNPRHLVRRRGQEARLRCSPMKGHSHVYWYRQLPEEGLKFMVYLQKENIIDESGMPKERFSAEFPKEGPSILRIQQVVRGDSAAYFCASSLQETQYFGPGTRLLVL.

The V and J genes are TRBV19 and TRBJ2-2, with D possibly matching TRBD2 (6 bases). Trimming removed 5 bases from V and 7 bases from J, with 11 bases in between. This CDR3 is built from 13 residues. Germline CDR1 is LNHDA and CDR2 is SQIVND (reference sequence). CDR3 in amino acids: CASSPYGGGELFF. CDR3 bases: TGTGCCAGTAGTCCGTACGGGGGCGGGGAGCTGTTTTTT.

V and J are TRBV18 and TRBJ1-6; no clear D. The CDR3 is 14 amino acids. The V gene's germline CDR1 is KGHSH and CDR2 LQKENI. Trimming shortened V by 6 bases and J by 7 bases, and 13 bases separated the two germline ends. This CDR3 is CASSRDSGNSPLHF. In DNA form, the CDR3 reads TGTGCCAGCTCGCGTGACTCCGGGAATTCACCCCTCCACTTT.

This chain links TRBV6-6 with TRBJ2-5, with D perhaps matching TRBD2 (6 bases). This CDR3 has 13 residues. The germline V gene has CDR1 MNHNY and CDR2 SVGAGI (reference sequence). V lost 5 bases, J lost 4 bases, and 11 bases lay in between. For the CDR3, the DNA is TGTGCCAGCAGTCCTGGGGGAGGAGAGACCCAGTACTTC. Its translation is CASSPGGGETQYF.

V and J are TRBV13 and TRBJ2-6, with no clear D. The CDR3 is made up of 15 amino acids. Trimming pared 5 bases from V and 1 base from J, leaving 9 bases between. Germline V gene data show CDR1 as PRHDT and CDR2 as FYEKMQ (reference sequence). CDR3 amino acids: CASSPEESGANVLTF. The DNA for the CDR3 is TGTGCCAGCAGCCCAGAGGAGTCTGGGGCCAACGTCCTGACTTTC. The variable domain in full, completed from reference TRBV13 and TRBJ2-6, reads AAGVIQSPRHLIKEKRETATLKCYPIPRHDTVYWYQQGPGQDPQFLISFYEKMQSDKGSIPDRFSAQQFSDYHSELNMSSLELGDSALYFCASSPEESGANVLTFGAGSRLTVL.